The 7 T cell receptor beta chains presented below share a single source sample, sequenced in a study of OX40 agonist ivuxolimab in advanced cancers. Clones were read by immunoSEQ multiplex PCR, and TCRdb kept only the in-frame ones, dropping some. The data hold about 75,000 clones, with roughly 90% observed a single time. The sample was CD4+ or CD8+ T cells sorted from blood, taken in a trial of the OX40 agonist ivuxolimab. All receptors come from an adult with an advanced solid tumor such as melanoma, head and neck, liver or kidney cancer.

V usage is TRBV27 and J usage is TRBJ2-3; tentatively, D is TRBD1 or TRBD2 (7 bases each). CDR3 length: 15 amino acids. The ends were cut back, 7 bases at V and 2 bases at J, with 16 bases in the middle. Germline V gene lookup returns CDR1 MNHEY and CDR2 SMNVEV (reference sequence). The CDR3, as DNA: TGTGCCAGCACCATACAGGGGAGGGCCACAGATACGCAGTATTTT. Amino acids: CASTIQGRATDTQYF.

The chain employs TRBV10-2 and TRBJ2-5; tentative D call: TRBD2 (5 bases). The CDR3 is made up of 13 amino acids. V lost 6 bases and J 4 bases, leaving 12 bases between the germline ends. Germline CDR1 reads WSHSY; CDR2 reads SAAADI. CDR3 region: CASRTGMSETQYF. In DNA form, the CDR3 reads TGCGCCAGCAGGACCGGGATGTCAGAGACCCAGTACTTC.

This sequence joins TRBV4-3 and TRBJ2-3, with TRBD2 matching 9 bases. V was clipped by 0 bases and J by 0 bases; unmatched bases: 7. CDR3 length: 18 residues. Germline V gene sequence: CDR1 LGHNA, CDR2 YSLEER. CDR3 region: CASSQDPGAGGSTDTQYF. Here the CDR3 DNA reads TGCGCCAGCAGCCAAGATCCGGGAGCGGGGGGAAGCACAGATACGCAGTATTTT.

CDR3 sequence: CASSLALGDNTEAFF. Here the CDR3 DNA reads TGTGCCAGCAGCTTGGCCTTGGGGGATAACACTGAAGCTTTCTTT. This sequence joins TRBV5-6 and TRBJ1-1; tentative D call: TRBD1 (5 bases). Trimming took 0 bases from V and 2 from J, leaving 11 bases between them. The CDR3 totals 15 residues. From germline, CDR1 is SGHDT and CDR2 YYEEEE.

The CDR3 DNA reads TGTGCCTGGGGGGGCAAGGGCCGGTACCAAGAGACCCAGTACTTC. Protein product: CAWGGKGRYQETQYF. This chain links TRBV30 with TRBJ2-5, with a weak D call TRBD1 (6 bases). V was pared by 5 bases and J by 0 bases, with 16 bases between. Germline CDR1 is GTSNPN and CDR2 is SVGIG (reference sequence). CDR3 length equals 15 residues. Based on the CDR3 plus reference TRBV30 and TRBJ2-5, the full variable domain is SQTIHQWPATLVQPVGSPLSLECTVEGTSNPNLYWYRQAAGRGLQLLFYSVGIGQISSEVPQNLSASRPQDRQFILSSKKLLLSDSGFYLCAWGGKGRYQETQYFGPGTRLLVL.

The CDR3 nucleotides read TGTGCCAGCAGTGTATTGGGCTCCAACTCCTACAATGAGCAGTTCTTC. Translating it yields CASSVLGSNSYNEQFF. The chain links TRBV6-4 to TRBJ2-1; D unresolved. The CDR3 runs to 16 residues. V was shortened by 4 bases and J by 0 bases, with 13 bases between the two germline ends. Germline loops: CDR1 MRHNA, CDR2 SNTAGT.

As DNA, the CDR3 is TGTGCCAGCAGACCAGGGACTAGCGGAACCCTAGGGACCCAGTACTTC. Its protein product is CASRPGTSGTLGTQYF. This rearrangement joins TRBV11-2 to TRBJ2-5; 11 bases map to TRBD2. V shed 6 bases, J shed 7 bases, and the junction held 13 bases outside the gene matches. CDR1 is SGHAT, CDR2 FQNNGV, per germline. This CDR3 is built from 16 residues. Based on the CDR3 plus reference TRBV11-2 and TRBJ2-5, the full variable domain is EAGVAQSPRYKIIEKRQSVAFWCNPISGHATLYWYQQILGQGPKLLIQFQNNGVVDDSQLPKDRFSAERLKGVDSTLKIQPAKLEDSAVYLCASRPGTSGTLGTQYFGPGTRLLVL.